Below, 10 T cell receptor beta chains from the same sample are listed, as sequenced in a study of blood T cell repertoires in COVID-19 (dated by TCRdb to 2020 to 2021). The protocol used for the library was the immunoSEQ multiplex PCR assay. TCRdb took this table from immuneACCESS and kept in-frame rearrangements with V and J called. Such tables lack part of the clones; where checked against another copy, unresolved V genes explain under half of the gap, and the rest is unexplained. The sample table shows about 210,000 clones, and about 86% are seen once. About 4% of the sample is in the top ten clones. Sequencing input: PBMCs or T cells enriched from blood (not recorded which). Every receptor here comes from a woman under 40 who had been exposed to COVID-19.

CDR3 coding DNA: TGTGCCAGCAGGCTGACAGGGGTTCCTAGTAATGAAAAACTGTTTTTT. Residues: CASRLTGVPSNEKLFF. This sequence joins TRBV13 and TRBJ1-4, with 8 bases identical to TRBD1. This CDR3 is 16 amino acids long. Looked up from germline, CDR1 is PRHDT and CDR2 is FYEKMQ (reference sequence). V lost 6 bases to trimming and J lost 4 bases; unmatched junction nucleotides: 10.

This chain uses TRBV4-2 with TRBJ1-1; D might be TRBD1 (5 bases). CDR1 is LGHNA, CDR2 YNFKEQ, per germline. Trimming took off 0 bases at V and 11 bases at J, with 13 bases between the two ends. The CDR3 spans 13 residues. The CDR3 is CASSQDFGAAAFF. In DNA, the CDR3 is TGTGCCAGCAGCCAAGATTTTGGGGCAGCGGCTTTCTTT.

The CDR3 sequence is CASSPGGAGSYEQYF. The CDR3 bases are TGTGCCAGCAGTCCCGGAGGGGCAGGGTCCTACGAGCAGTACTTC. The gene calls are TRBV27 and TRBJ2-7; perhaps TRBD2 as D (6 bases). This CDR3 has 15 residues. V lost 5 bases and J lost 1, with 15 bases in between. Germline lookup yields CDR1 MNHEY and CDR2 SMNVEV (reference sequence).

The rearrangement uses TRBV19 and TRBJ1-2, with 7 bases fitting TRBD1. Germline CDR1 LNHDA, CDR2 SQIVND (reference sequence). Unmatched junction bases numbered 3, after V lost 5 bases and J lost 3 bases. This CDR3 is built from 13 residues. As DNA, the CDR3 is TGTGCCAGTAGTGAGGGACAGTACTATGGCTACACCTTC. It yields the protein CASSEGQYYGYTF.

V is TRBV7-3 and J is TRBJ2-1, with TRBD2 matching over 15 bases. With V trimmed by 1 base and J by 8 bases, 9 bases remained unmatched. The CDR3 consists of 18 residues. Germline V gene sequence: CDR1 SGHTA, CDR2 FQGTGA. CDR3 coding DNA: TGTGCCAGCAGCTTAAGCAGGACTAGCGGGGGGGCCAGCGATGAGCAGTTCTTC. It codes for CASSLSRTSGGASDEQFF.

In its sample, this clone was seen once. The V and J genes are TRBV5-1 and TRBJ1-1, with a tentative D call TRBD1 (6 bases). Germline V gives CDR1 SGHRS, CDR2 YFSETQ. The CDR3 covers 14 residues. The germline V and J ends were trimmed by 5 bases and 4 bases, with 15 bases remaining between them. The CDR3 coding sequence is TGCGCCAGCAGACTAAGGGGGTCGAGCACTGAAGCTTTCTTT. Translating it yields CASRLRGSSTEAFF.

This chain uses TRBV10-2 with TRBJ1-5, with D maybe TRBD1 (5 bases). Per germline, CDR1 WSHSY and CDR2 SAAADI. The length of the CDR3 is 19 residues. Trimming removed 11 bases from V and 5 bases from J, with 34 bases in between. The CDR3 nucleotides are TGCGCCCTACGGGTAAGGGGCCTTAAGATTAAGGATCGGGATCAGCCCCAGCATTTT. This sequence encodes CALRVRGLKIKDRDQPQHF.

This chain connects TRBV5-1 to TRBJ1-2, with 9 bases identical to TRBD1. V trimming: 4 bases; J trimming: 0 bases; junction bases outside the gene matches: 4. Germline CDR1 reads SGHRS; CDR2 reads YFSETQ. There are 15 residues in the CDR3. CDR3 region: CASSRTGETNYGYTF. The DNA of the CDR3 is TGCGCCAGCAGCCGGACAGGGGAAACTAACTATGGCTACACCTTC. Combining the CDR3 with reference TRBV5-1 and TRBJ1-2 gives the whole variable domain KAGVTQTPRYLIKTRGQQVTLSCSPISGHRSVSWYQQTPGQGLQFLFEYFSETQRNKGNFPGRFSGRQFSNSRSEMNVSTLELGDSALYLCASSRTGETNYGYTFGSGTRLTVV.

The chain joins TRBV28 to TRBJ2-2; the D gene is possibly TRBD2 (5 bases). The CDR3 totals 13 residues. Germline V CDR1 and CDR2: MDHEN, SYDVKM. The V end was cut by 2 bases, the J end by 11 bases, with 12 bases between. CDR3 sequence: CASSLSHSGELFF. The CDR3 nucleotides read TGTGCCAGCAGTTTAAGCCACAGCGGCGAGCTGTTTTTT.

The chain has TRBV12-3 or TRBV12-4 and TRBJ1-1; the match to TRBD1 covers 8 bases. The ends lost 8 bases at V and 4 bases at J; junction bases unmatched: 6. The CDR3 length is 13 residues. This CDR3 reads CASETTGGTEAFF. The CDR3 DNA is TGTGCCAGCGAGACCACAGGGGGCACTGAAGCTTTCTTT.